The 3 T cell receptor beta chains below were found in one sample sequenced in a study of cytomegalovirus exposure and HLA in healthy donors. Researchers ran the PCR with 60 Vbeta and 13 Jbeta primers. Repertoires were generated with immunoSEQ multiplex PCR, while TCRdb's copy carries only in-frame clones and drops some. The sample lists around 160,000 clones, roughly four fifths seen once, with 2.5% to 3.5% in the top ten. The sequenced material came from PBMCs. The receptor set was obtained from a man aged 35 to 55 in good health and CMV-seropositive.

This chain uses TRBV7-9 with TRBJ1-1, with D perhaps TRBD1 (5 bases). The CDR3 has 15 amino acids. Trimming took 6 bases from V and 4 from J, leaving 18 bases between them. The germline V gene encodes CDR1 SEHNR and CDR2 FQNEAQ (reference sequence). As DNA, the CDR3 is TGTGCCAGCAGTCTACTGGGGGAGGGAAGCACTGAAGCTTTCTTT. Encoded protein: CASSLLGEGSTEAFF.

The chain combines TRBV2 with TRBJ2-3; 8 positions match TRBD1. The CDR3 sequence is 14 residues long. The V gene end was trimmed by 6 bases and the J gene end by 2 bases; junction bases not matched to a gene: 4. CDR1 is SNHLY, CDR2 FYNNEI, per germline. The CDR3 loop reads CASRDRVNTDTQYF. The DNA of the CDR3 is TGTGCCAGCAGGGACAGGGTTAACACAGATACGCAGTATTTT.

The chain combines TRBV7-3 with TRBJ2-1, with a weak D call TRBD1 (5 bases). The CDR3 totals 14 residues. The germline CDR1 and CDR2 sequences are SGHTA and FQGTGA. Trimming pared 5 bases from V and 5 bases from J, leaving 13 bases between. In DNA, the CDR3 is TGTGCCAGCAGCCAACTGGGGCGGAACAATGAGCAGTTCTTC. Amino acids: CASSQLGRNNEQFF.